This TCR beta chain was documented in a study of T cell responses to AZD1222 COVID-19 vaccine. General study findings and limits: Only 5 or 6 individuals given AZD1222 were seropositive at baseline. Spike-specific TCR breadth and depth rose after two AZD1222 doses. The study reported that nearly half of spike-specific TCRs target unmutated variant regions.

Sequencing was performed with immunoSEQ multiplex PCR; in TCRdb, only in-frame clones are kept and a portion is missing. The sample has over 100,000 clones, more than 85% seen once. Deletions cut 4 bases from V and 7 bases from J, with 14 bases between. Germline assignment: CDR1 LNHDA and CDR2 SQIVND (reference sequence). The CDR3 runs 14 residues. With regard to this clone: Its antigen is undetermined.

The sample in question was peripheral blood, obtained on day 0 of AZD1222 vaccination. The TCR comes from an adult in good health. The genes are TRBV19 and TRBJ1-5; tentatively, D is TRBD1 (6 bases). CDR3 bases: TGTGCCAGTAGTACTTCACAGGGTAACCAGCCCCAGCATTTT. Translating it yields CASSTSQGNQPQHF.